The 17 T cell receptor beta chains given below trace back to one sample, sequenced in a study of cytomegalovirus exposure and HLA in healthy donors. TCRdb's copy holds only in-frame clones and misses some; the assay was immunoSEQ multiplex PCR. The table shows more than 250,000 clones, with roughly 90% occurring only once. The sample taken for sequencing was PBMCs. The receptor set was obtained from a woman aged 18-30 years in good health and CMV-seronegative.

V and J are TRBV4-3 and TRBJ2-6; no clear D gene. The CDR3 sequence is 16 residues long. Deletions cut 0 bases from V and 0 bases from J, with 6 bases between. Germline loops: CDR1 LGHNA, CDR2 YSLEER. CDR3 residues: CASSQDPNSGANVLTF. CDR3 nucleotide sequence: TGCGCCAGCAGCCAAGATCCCAACTCTGGGGCCAACGTCCTGACTTTC.

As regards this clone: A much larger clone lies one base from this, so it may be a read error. The CDR3 region has the DNA TGTGCCAGCAGGACAGGGTCCTCTGGAAACACCATATATTTT. Protein sequence: CASRTGSSGNTIYF. The rearrangement links TRBV7-2 to TRBJ1-3, with 7 bases identical to TRBD1. The CDR3 is made up of 14 amino acids. Germline V gene lookup returns CDR1 SGHTA and CDR2 FQGNSA. V shed 6 bases and J 0 bases; nucleotides not matched to a gene: 2.

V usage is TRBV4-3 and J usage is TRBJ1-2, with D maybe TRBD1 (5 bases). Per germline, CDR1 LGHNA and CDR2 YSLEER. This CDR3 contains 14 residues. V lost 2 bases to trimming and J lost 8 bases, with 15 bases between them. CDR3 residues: CASSQPGVARGYTF. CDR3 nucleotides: TGCGCCAGCAGCCAACCGGGGGTGGCTAGGGGCTACACCTTC.

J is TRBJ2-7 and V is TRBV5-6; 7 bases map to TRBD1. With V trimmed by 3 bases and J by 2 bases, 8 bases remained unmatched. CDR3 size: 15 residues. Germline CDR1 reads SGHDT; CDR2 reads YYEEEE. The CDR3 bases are TGTGCCAGCAGCTCGTCTAACAGGGGCCCCTACGAGCAGTACTTC. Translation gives CASSSSNRGPYEQYF. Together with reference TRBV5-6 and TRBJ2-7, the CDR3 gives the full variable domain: DAGVTQSPTHLIKTRGQQVTLRCSPKSGHDTVSWYQQALGQGPQFIFQYYEEEERQRGNFPDRFSGHQFPNYSSELNVNALLLGDSALYLCASSSSNRGPYEQYFGPGTRLTVT.

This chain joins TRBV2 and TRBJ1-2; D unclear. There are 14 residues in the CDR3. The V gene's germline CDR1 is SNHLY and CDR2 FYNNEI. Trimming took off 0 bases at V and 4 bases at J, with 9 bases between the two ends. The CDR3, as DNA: TGTGCCAGCAGTGAAGCGCTTTCGGTCTATGGCTACACCTTC. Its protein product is CASSEALSVYGYTF.

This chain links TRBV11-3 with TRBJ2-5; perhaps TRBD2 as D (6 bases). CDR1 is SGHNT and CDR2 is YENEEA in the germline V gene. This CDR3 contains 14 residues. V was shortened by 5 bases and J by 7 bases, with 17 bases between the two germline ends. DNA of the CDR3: TGTGCCAGCAGCCCGGGAGACAGTGGCGGGACCCAGTACTTC. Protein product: CASSPGDSGGTQYF.

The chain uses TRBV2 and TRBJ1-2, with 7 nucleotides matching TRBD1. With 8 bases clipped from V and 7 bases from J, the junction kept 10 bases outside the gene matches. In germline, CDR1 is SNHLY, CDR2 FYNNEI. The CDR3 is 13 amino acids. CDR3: CASSGEGAGGYTF. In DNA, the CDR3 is TGTGCCAGCTCCGGTGAGGGGGCGGGTGGCTACACCTTC.

The CDR3 loop is CASSQDSLAGGYNEQFF. The DNA for the CDR3 is TGTGCCAGCAGCCAAGATTCGCTAGCGGGCGGCTACAATGAGCAGTTCTTC. The chain carries TRBV4-2 and TRBJ2-1, with 8 nucleotides matching TRBD2. The germline V gene encodes CDR1 LGHNA and CDR2 YNFKEQ. This CDR3 contains 17 residues. The ends lost 0 bases at V and 3 bases at J; junction bases unmatched: 7.

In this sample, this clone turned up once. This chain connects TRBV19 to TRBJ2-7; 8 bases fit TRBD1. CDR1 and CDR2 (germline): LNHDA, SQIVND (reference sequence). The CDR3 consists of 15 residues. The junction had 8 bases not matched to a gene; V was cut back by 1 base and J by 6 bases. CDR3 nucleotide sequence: TGTGCCAGTAGTATAGGAGGACAGGGTGTTGGCGAGCAGTACTTC. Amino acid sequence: CASSIGGQGVGEQYF.

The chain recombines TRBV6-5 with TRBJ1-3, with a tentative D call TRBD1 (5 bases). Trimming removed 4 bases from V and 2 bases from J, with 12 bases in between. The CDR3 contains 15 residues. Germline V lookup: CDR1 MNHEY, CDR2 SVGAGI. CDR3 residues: CASSSRVGTGNTIYF. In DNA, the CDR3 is TGTGCCAGCAGTTCCAGGGTTGGTACTGGAAACACCATATATTTT.

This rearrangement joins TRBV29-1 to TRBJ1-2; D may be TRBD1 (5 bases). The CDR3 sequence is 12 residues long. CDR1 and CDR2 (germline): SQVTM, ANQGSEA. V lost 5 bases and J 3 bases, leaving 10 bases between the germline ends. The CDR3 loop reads CSVLRGDYGYTF. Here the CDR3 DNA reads TGCAGCGTTCTAAGGGGCGACTATGGCTACACCTTC.

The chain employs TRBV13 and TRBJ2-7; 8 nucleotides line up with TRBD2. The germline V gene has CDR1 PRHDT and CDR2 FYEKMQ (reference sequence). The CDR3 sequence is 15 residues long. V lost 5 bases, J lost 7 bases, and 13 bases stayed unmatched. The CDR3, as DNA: TGTGCCAGCAGCCCAGCCAGCGGGAGAATGAGAGAGCAGTACTTC. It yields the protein CASSPASGRMREQYF.

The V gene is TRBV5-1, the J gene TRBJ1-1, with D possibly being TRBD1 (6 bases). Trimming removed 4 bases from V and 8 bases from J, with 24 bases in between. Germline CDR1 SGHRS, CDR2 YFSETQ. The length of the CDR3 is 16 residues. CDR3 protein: CASSVVLRGLKTEAFF. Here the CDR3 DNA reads TGCGCCAGCAGCGTTGTTCTCAGGGGACTAAAAACCGAAGCTTTCTTT.

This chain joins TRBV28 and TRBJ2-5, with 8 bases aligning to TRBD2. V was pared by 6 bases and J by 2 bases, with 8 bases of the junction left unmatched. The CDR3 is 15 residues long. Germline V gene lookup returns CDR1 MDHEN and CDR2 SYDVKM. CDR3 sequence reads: CASSSSEREQETQYF. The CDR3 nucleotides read TGTGCCAGCAGCAGCTCAGAGCGGGAGCAAGAGACCCAGTACTTC.

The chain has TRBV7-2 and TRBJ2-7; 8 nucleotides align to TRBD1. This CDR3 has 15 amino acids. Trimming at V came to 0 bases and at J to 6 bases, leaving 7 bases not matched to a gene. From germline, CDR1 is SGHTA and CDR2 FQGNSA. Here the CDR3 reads CASSLAGQGLGEQYF. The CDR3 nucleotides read TGTGCCAGCAGCTTAGCAGGACAGGGTCTAGGCGAGCAGTACTTC.

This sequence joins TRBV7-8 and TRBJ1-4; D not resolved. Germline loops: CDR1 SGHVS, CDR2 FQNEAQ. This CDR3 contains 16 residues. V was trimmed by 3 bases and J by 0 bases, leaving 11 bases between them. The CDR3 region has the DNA TGTGCCAGCAGCTTGGCCGCATCCGCAACTAATGAAAAACTGTTTTTT. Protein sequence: CASSLAASATNEKLFF. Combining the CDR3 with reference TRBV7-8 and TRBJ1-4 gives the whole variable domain GAGVSQSPRYKVAKRGQDVALRCDPISGHVSLFWYQQALGQGPEFLTYFQNEAQLDKSGLPSDRFFAERPEGSVSTLKIQRTQQEDSAVYLCASSLAASATNEKLFFGSGTQLSVL.

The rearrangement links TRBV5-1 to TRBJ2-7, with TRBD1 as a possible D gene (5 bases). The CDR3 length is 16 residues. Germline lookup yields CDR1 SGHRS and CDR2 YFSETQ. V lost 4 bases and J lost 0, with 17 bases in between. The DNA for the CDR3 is TGCGCCAGCAGCCCAGACAGTATTGCGGTCTCCTACGAGCAGTACTTC. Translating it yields CASSPDSIAVSYEQYF.